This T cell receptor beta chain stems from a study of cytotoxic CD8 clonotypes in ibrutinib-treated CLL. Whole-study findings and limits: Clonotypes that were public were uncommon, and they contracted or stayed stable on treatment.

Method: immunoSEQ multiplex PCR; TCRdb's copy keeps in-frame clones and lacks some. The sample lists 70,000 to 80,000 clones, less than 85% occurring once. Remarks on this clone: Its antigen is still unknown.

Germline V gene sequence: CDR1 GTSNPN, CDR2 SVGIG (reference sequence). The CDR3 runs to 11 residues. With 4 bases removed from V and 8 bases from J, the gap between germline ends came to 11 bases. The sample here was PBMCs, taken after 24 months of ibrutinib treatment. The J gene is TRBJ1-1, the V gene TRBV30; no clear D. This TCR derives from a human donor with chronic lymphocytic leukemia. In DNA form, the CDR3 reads TGTGCCTGGACCCACGCCGGCGAAGCTTTCTTT. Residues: CAWTHAGEAFF.